What follows are 11 T cell receptor beta chains derived from one specimen sequenced in a study of vaccination effects on CD4 cells after COVID-19. Antigens of these TCRs are unknown. Clones were sequenced by immunoSEQ multiplex PCR, and TCRdb holds only the in-frame ones, with some missing. The repertoire holds tens of thousands of clones, with about four fifths as singletons. At the end of approximately 10 days of culture, CD4+ T cells were isolated. Sometime from March through December 2020, the person acquired a SARS-CoV-2 infection that PCR confirmed. Vaccination of participants consisted of two doses of either the BNT162b2 or mRNA-1273 vaccine. Sample: CD4+ T cells from PBMCs cultured without peptide, taken after COVID-19 vaccination. Source of these receptors: a human donor who had a prior SARS-CoV-2 infection.

This clone is labeled medium-sized. V is TRBV9 and J is TRBJ2-5; 10 bases match TRBD2. Trimming took 6 bases from V and 4 from J; bases not matched to a gene: 9. There are 15 residues in the CDR3. Germline V gives CDR1 SGDLS, CDR2 YYNGEE. CDR3 loop: CASTPIAGGLETQYF. The CDR3 coding sequence is TGTGCCAGCACCCCGATAGCGGGAGGTTTAGAGACCCAGTACTTC.

The V call is TRBV18, the J call TRBJ1-4; TRBD1 might be the D (5 bases). Trimming left V 3 bases short and J 4 bases short, with 12 bases between. Germline-derived CDR1 and CDR2 are KGHSH and LQKENI. The CDR3 has 15 amino acids. The CDR3 sequence: CASSPRQTLNEKLFF. CDR3 DNA sequence: TGTGCCAGCTCACCCCGACAGACCCTTAATGAAAAACTGTTTTTT.

The CDR3 sequence: CASSLEGGLDSQETQYF. The CDR3, as DNA: TGTGCCAGCAGCTTAGAGGGGGGCTTAGACAGCCAAGAGACCCAGTACTTC. The J gene is TRBJ2-5, the V gene TRBV7-6, with D possibly called TRBD1 or TRBD2 (6 bases each). The germline V gene has CDR1 SGHVS and CDR2 FNYEAQ. V dropped 1 base and J dropped 1 base, with 16 bases sitting between them. This CDR3 is built from 17 residues.

This chain uses TRBV15 with TRBJ2-7; possible D gene TRBD2, 5 bases. Germline CDR1 reads LNHNV; CDR2 reads YYDKDF (reference sequence). V was trimmed by 4 bases and J by 4 bases, leaving 11 bases between them. CDR3 length: 13 residues. The CDR3 is CATSNRLRYEQYF. DNA for the CDR3: TGTGCCACCAGCAATAGACTACGATACGAGCAGTACTTC.

The chain uses TRBV20-1 and TRBJ1-2, with 12 bases lining up with TRBD1. This CDR3 contains 13 residues. J lost 8 bases, V lost 3 bases, and 4 bases had no gene match. Germline loops: CDR1 DFQATT, CDR2 SNEGSKA (reference sequence). The CDR3 is CSASTGQGAGYTF. In DNA form, the CDR3 reads TGCAGTGCTAGTACGGGACAGGGGGCGGGCTACACCTTC.

V usage is TRBV10-3 and J usage is TRBJ2-3; D is ambiguous. This CDR3 is built from 14 residues. Germline CDR1 reads ENHRY; CDR2 reads SYGVKD. Trimming cost V 2 bases and J 3 bases, with 9 bases left between them. The CDR3 DNA reads TGTGCCATCAGTGAGGCCCCTGTGACAGATACGCAGTATTTT. The encoded protein is CAISEAPVTDTQYF.

The chain is built from TRBV25-1 and TRBJ1-1; tentatively, D is TRBD1 (6 bases). Germline V gene sequence: CDR1 MGHDK, CDR2 SYGVNS. There are 16 residues in the CDR3. V was clipped by 0 bases and J by 2 bases, with 13 bases between them. The CDR3 DNA sequence: TGTGCCAGCAGTGAATACGGGGGGCTGGGAAACACTGAAGCTTTCTTT. Protein sequence: CASSEYGGLGNTEAFF.

This clone was counted a single time. This chain links TRBV5-4 with TRBJ1-1; no reliable D call. CDR1 and CDR2 from the germline V gene are SGHNT and YYREEE (reference sequence). This CDR3 is built from 15 residues. V lost 7 bases and J 3 bases, leaving 19 bases between the germline ends. In DNA form, the CDR3 reads TGTGCCAGCGTCAATGACGGGGTCGGAGACACTGAAGCTTTCTTT. This gives the protein CASVNDGVGDTEAFF.

The chain links TRBV12-5 to TRBJ2-5; D is possibly TRBD2 (5 bases). The CDR3 consists of 17 residues. The germline V and J ends were trimmed by 2 bases and 5 bases, with 21 bases remaining between them. Per germline, CDR1 LGHNT and CDR2 FRNRAP. As DNA, the CDR3 is TGTGCTAGTGGTTTGCATTTATCGGGGTTGGTTCCGGAGACCCAGTACTTC. This codes for CASGLHLSGLVPETQYF.

This clone was detected once. V is TRBV18 and J is TRBJ1-1, with 7 bases matching TRBD1. CDR1 and CDR2 from the germline V gene are KGHSH and LQKENI. V lost 1 base and J lost 3; bases outside the gene matches: 2. The CDR3 is made up of 14 amino acids. This chain's CDR3 is CASSPLGQDTEAFF. The CDR3 DNA follows: TGTGCCAGCTCACCACTTGGACAGGACACTGAAGCTTTCTTT.

CDR3 residues: CAWSVVPGHTEAFF. CDR3 bases: TGTGCCTGGAGTGTAGTCCCGGGACATACTGAAGCTTTCTTT. J is TRBJ1-1 and V is TRBV30; D possibly corresponds to TRBD1 (6 bases). V was trimmed by 0 bases and J by 5 bases, leaving 13 bases between them. This CDR3 region has 14 residues. CDR1 is GTSNPN, CDR2 SVGIG, per germline (reference sequence).